What follows describes a single TCR beta chain. No antigen is known for it. The CDR3 runs to 15 residues. From germline, CDR1 is DFQATT and CDR2 SNEGSKA (reference sequence). The V gene lost 3 bases and the J gene lost 0 bases, with 12 bases spanning the gap. A J-beta primer mix and a sample-barcoded 5' primer were used in a second PCR of roughly 6 to 11 cycles. TCRdb ran MiXCR on the 5' RACE reads and lists one entry per CDR3 protein. The table records about 680,000 distinct CDR3 sequences, around 45% of them present only once. This specimen belongs to a study of blood T cells in healthy people across ages. Study outcomes and limitations: Significant beta diversity loss was already apparent by age roughly 38, declining roughly linearly. Investigators treated diversity estimates from one million T cells as underestimates. Relative to aged donors, long-lived donors carried more naive CD4+ cells and displayed higher diversity.

This TCR was recovered from a woman aged 55-70 years in good health. Sequencing was carried out using blood. The chain is built from TRBV20-1 and TRBJ2-1; no clear D gene. CDR3 amino acids: CSASGRATSYNEQFF. The CDR3 region has the DNA TGCAGTGCTAGCGGTAGGGCTACCTCCTACAATGAGCAGTTCTTC.